This T cell receptor (beta chain) was profiled in a study of blood T cells in healthy people across ages. The authors ran a second PCR of about 6 to 11 cycles using a sample-barcoded 5' primer and a J-beta primer mix. One entry per CDR3 protein, called by TCRdb with MiXCR from the 5' RACE reads. This sample has around 1,500,000 distinct CDR3 sequences, with over 25% found just once. Germline lookup yields CDR1 SGHVS and CDR2 FNYEAQ. Trimming cost V 2 bases and J 0 bases, with 13 bases left between them. The CDR3 sequence is 16 residues long. This clonotype was observed a few times. The genes are TRBV7-6 and TRBJ1-1; D is undetermined. The sample comprised blood. The TCR sequence derives from a woman in her twenties or thirties in good health. The chain's CDR3 is CASSLLSGFVNTEAFF. CDR3 DNA sequence: TGTGCCAGCAGCTTACTTTCCGGATTTGTGAACACTGAAGCTTTCTTT. Supplemented by reference TRBV7-6 and TRBJ1-1, the full variable domain reads GAGVSQSPRYKVTKRGQDVALRCDPISGHVSLYWYRQALGQGPEFLTYFNYEAQQDKSGLPNDRFSAERPEGSISTLTIQRTEQRDSAMYRCASSLLSGFVNTEAFFGQGTRLTVV.